These 10 T cell receptor beta chains came from one sample sequenced in a study of CD8+CD57+ T cells in acquired aplastic anemia. Researchers used genomic DNA as the template to profile TCR beta VDJ and CDR3. In TCRdb, the reads were re-called with MiXCR into one record per CDR3 protein. This sample has approximately 220,000 distinct CDR3 sequences; 40% to 60% occur once, and the top ten carry nearly 20%. CD8+CD57+ cell expansion, shown by flow cytometry, had occurred in the patients selected for sequencing. Sequencing was performed on sorted CD4+, CD8+, or CD8+CD57+ T cells (not recorded which) from PBMCs. These receptors came from a human donor with aplastic anemia.

On this clonotype: A read error may be the cause here, since a much bigger clone is one base away. The chain recombines TRBV7-3 with TRBJ2-7; 9 bases align to TRBD1. CDR3 length: 14 amino acids. Germline V lookup: CDR1 SGHTA, CDR2 FQGTGA. After removal of 3 bases from V and 9 bases from J, the junction contained 9 bases not matched to a gene. The CDR3 region has the DNA TGTGCCAGCAGCTTGGGGACAGGGCTGAGCGGGCAGTACTTC. It translates to CASSLGTGLSGQYF. Together with reference TRBV7-3 and TRBJ2-7, the CDR3 gives the full variable domain: GAGVSQTPSNKVTEKGKYVELRCDPISGHTALYWYRQSLGQGPEFLIYFQGTGAADDSGLPNDRFFAVRPEGSVSTLKIQRTERGDSAVYLCASSLGTGLSGQYFGPGTRLTVT.

This clonotype occurred a few times. This chain joins TRBV20-1 and TRBJ1-2; maybe TRBD1 (5 bases). Germline CDR1 reads DFQATT; CDR2 reads SNEGSKA (reference sequence). Trimming stripped 0 bases from V and 5 bases from J, with 13 bases between. The CDR3 runs 14 residues. CDR3: CSARDGASTYGYTF. The CDR3 bases are TGCAGTGCTAGAGACGGGGCGTCAACTTATGGCTACACCTTC.

In its sample, this clonotype was seen many times. The chain carries TRBV9 and TRBJ1-1; D may be TRBD1 (5 bases). V was cut by 3 bases and J by 1 base, with 16 bases left in between. Germline V gene data show CDR1 as SGDLS and CDR2 as YYNGEE. The CDR3 loop spans 16 amino acids. In DNA, the CDR3 is TGTGCCAGCAGCGCAACGGGGGGGGGGGAGAACACTGAAGCTTTCTTT. Encoded protein: CASSATGGGENTEAFF. The full variable domain, its missing parts supplied by reference TRBV9 and TRBJ1-1, is DSGVTQTPKHLITATGQRVTLRCSPRSGDLSVYWYQQSLDQGLQFLIQYYNGEERAKGNILERFSAQQFPDLHSELNLSSLELGDSALYFCASSATGGGENTEAFFGQGTRLTVV.

This clonotype showed up just once. Since the CDR3 does not end with the conserved phenylalanine or tryptophan, this likely comes from a read error. The DNA is left out, because the CDR3 cannot be placed on it with certainty; the CDR3 is given as TCRdb lists it. This rearrangement joins TRBV15 to TRBJ1-3. Germline CDR1 reads LNHNV; CDR2 reads YYDKDF (reference sequence). The CDR3 has 13 residues if both end residues are counted. CDR3 sequence reads: CATSRDYGTLPFS.

V is TRBV7-2 and J is TRBJ1-2; no clear D gene. The V end was cut by 6 bases, the J end by 9 bases, with 11 bases between. CDR1 and CDR2 (germline): SGHTA, FQGNSA. The CDR3 totals 11 residues. CDR3 bases: TGTGCCAGCAGTCCCGGACTCCGCTACACCTTC. Its translation: CASSPGLRYTF. Full variable domain (remainder filled in from reference TRBV7-2 and TRBJ1-2): GAGVSQSPSNKVTEKGKDVELRCDPISGHTALYWYRQSLGQGLEFLIYFQGNSAPDKSGLPSDRFSAERTGGSVSTLTIQRTQQEDSAVYLCASSPGLRYTFGSGTRLTVV.

The chain employs TRBV2 and TRBJ2-7, with D hard to call. CDR3 length equals 13 residues. The V gene lost 8 bases and the J gene lost 0 bases, with 11 bases spanning the gap. CDR1 and CDR2 (germline): SNHLY, FYNNEI. CDR3 residues: CASSEASSYEQYF. CDR3 nucleotides: TGTGCCAGCTCCGAGGCCAGCTCCTACGAGCAGTACTTC.

The chain employs TRBV5-6 and TRBJ2-5; no definite D call. This CDR3 contains 15 residues. CDR1 and CDR2 from the germline V gene are SGHDT and YYEEEE. V was clipped by 8 bases and J by 4 bases, with 21 bases between them. The DNA of the CDR3 is TGTGCCAGTAGCCCGCCCAGGACCATGCGAGAGACCCAGTACTTC. It is translated as CASSPPRTMRETQYF.

In the case of this clonotype: One end of the junction is discordant with germline, which a read error may explain. This rearrangement joins TRBV19 to TRBJ2-7; maybe TRBD1 (6 bases). CDR1 is LNHDA and CDR2 is SQIVND in the germline V gene (reference sequence). This CDR3 region has 15 residues. The CDR3: CASSKERGRDYEQYF. The CDR3 DNA reads as TGCGCCAGTAGCAAGGAGAGGGGGAGAGACTACGAGCAGTACTTC.

CDR3 region: CASSLQVGHNYGYTF. The DNA for the CDR3 is TGTGCCAGCAGTCTCCAGGTTGGGCATAACTATGGCTACACCTTC. This sequence joins TRBV12-3 or TRBV12-4 and TRBJ1-2; D is uncertain. CDR3 length: 15 residues. The V end was cut by 5 bases, the J end by 1 base, with 14 bases between.

This chain connects TRBV20-1 to TRBJ2-5; possible D gene TRBD1, 6 bases. Trimming cost V 6 bases and J 2 bases, with 16 bases left between them. Germline CDR1 and CDR2: DFQATT and SNEGSKA (reference sequence). This CDR3 region has 14 residues. CDR3 DNA sequence: TGCAGTGCCCCGTCGCAGGGGCGGCAAGAGACCCAGTACTTC. This sequence encodes CSAPSQGRQETQYF.